The T cell receptor beta chain under discussion was sequenced for a study of tumor-infiltrating lymphocytes in oesophageal squamous cell carcinoma. V was cut by 2 bases and J by 3 bases, with 11 bases left in between. The CDR3 contains 14 residues. Germline V CDR1 and CDR2: SGHTA, FQGNSA. TCRdb re-called the PCR reads with MiXCR, one entry per CDR3 protein. Among some 19,000 distinct CDR3 sequences listed, 36% were seen once. This clonotype is medium-sized within its sample. Sequences were obtained from esophageal tumor tissue. The chain recombines TRBV7-2 with TRBJ2-7, with D possibly TRBD2 on 5 matching bases. This sequence originates from a male donor with esophageal squamous cell carcinoma. CDR3 residues: CASSLQDGLYEQYF. The CDR3, as DNA: TGTGCCAGCAGCTTACAAGACGGACTCTACGAGCAGTACTTC.